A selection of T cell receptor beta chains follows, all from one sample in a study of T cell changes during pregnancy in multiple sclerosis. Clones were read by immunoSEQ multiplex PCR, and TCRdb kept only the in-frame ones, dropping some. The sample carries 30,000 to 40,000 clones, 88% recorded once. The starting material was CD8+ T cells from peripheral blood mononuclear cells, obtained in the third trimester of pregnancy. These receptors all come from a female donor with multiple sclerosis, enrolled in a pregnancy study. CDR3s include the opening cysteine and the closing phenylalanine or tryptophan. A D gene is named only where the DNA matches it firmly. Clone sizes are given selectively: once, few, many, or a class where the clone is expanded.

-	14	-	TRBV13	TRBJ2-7	TGTGCCAGCAGCTTAGGCGGAGCGGGCTACGAGCAGTACTTC	CASSLGGAGYEQYF
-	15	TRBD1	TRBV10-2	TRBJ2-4	TGCGCCAGCATGGGACAGGGAGTTGCCAAAAACATTCAGTACTTC	CASMGQGVAKNIQYF
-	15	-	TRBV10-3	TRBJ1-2	TGTGCCATCAGCTCTCTCACTGATAGTGGCTATGGCTACACCTTC	CAISSLTDSGYGYTF
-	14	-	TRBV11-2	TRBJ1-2	TGTGCCAGCAGCTTAGGTCCCAGGGAAGAGGGCTACACCTTC	CASSLGPREEGYTF
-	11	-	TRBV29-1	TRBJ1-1	TGCAGCGTCAGGGGAGACACTGAAGCTTTCTTT	CSVRGDTEAFF
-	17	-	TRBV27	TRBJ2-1	TGTGCCAGCAGTTTTCCCGCCGAAGGCGGGCAATACAATGAGCAGTTCTTC	CASSFPAEGGQYNEQFF
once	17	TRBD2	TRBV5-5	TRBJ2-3	TGTGCCAGCAGCTTGAATGGTGCGGGGGGGGGCACAGATACGCAGTATTTT	CASSLNGAGGGTDTQYF
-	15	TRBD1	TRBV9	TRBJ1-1	TGTGCCAGCAGCCTTTCGGACAGGGCGGGGACTGAAGCTTTCTTT	CASSLSDRAGTEAFF
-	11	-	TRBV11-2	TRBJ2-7	TGTGCCAGCAGCTTATATCACGAGCAGTACTTC	CASSLYHEQYF
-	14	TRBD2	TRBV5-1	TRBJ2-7	TGCGCCAGCAGCGCGGGAGGGGCGGCCACCGAGCAGTACTTC	CASSAGGAATEQYF
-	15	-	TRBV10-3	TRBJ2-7	TGTGCCATCAGTCCCGACTTGATTTCGGCCTACGAGCAGTACTTC	CAISPDLISAYEQYF
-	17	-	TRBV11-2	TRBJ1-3	TGTGCCAGCAGCCCCCCGGGACCAGGGGAAGGTGTTGACACCATATATTTT	CASSPPGPGEGVDTIYF
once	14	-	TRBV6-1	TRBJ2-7	TGTGCCAGCAGTGAAGTGGGAGCGCCCGTCGAGCAGTACTTC	CASSEVGAPVEQYF
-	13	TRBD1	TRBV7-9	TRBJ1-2	TGTGCCAGCAGTCGGGACAGGGCCTCTGGCTACACCTTC	CASSRDRASGYTF
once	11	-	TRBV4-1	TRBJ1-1	TGCGCCAGCAGCCAAAGGACAGAGGCTTTCTTT	CASSQRTEAFF
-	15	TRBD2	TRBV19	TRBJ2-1	TGTGCCAGTCGGAAGCCGTGGGAGGGGCACAATGAGCAGTTCTTC	CASRKPWEGHNEQFF
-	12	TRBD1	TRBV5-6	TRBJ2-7	TGTGCCAGCAGCCAGTCTGGGACAGGGGAGTACTTC	CASSQSGTGEYF
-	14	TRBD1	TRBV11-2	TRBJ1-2	TGTGCCAGCAGCTGGGCAGGGGGCAGCTATGGCTACACCTTC	CASSWAGGSYGYTF
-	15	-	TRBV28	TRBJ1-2	TGTGCCAGCAGTTTGACGGGTCTGAGGAACTATGGCTACACCTTC	CASSLTGLRNYGYTF
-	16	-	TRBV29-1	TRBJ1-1	TGCAGCGTTGGGCGGGGGCTTCAGGGAGGGAACACTGAAGCTTTCTTT	CSVGRGLQGGNTEAFF
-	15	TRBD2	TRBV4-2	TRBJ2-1	TGTGCCAGCAGCCAAATAGCGGGGCCCTACAATGAGCAGTTCTTC	CASSQIAGPYNEQFF
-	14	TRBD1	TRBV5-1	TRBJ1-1	TGCGCCAGCAGCTTTTACAGGGGGCCGATTGAAGCTTTCTTT	CASSFYRGPIEAFF
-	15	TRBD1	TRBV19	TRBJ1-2	TGTGCCAGTAGTAGGGAACAGGGACAGCTTAGTGGCTACACCTTC	CASSREQGQLSGYTF
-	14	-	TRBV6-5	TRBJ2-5	TGTGCCAGCAGCCAAAGGGGGGGGCAAGAGACCCAGTACTTC	CASSQRGGQETQYF
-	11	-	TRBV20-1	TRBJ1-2	TGCAGTGCGCGTCAGGGGCCGAGCTACACCTTC	CSARQGPSYTF
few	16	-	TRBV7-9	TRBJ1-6	TGTGCCAGCAGCCCCCCTCGGGGGAGGAATAATTCACCCCTCCACTTT	CASSPPRGRNNSPLHF
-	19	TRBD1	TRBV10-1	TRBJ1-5	TGCGCCAGCAGCGATCCCGGGACAGGGGGCTGGGGAAGCAATCAGCCCCAGCATTTT	CASSDPGTGGWGSNQPQHF
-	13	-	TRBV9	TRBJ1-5	TGTGCCAGCAGCGTATGGGGCGATCAGCCCCAGCATTTT	CASSVWGDQPQHF
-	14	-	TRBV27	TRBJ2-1	TGTGCCAGCAGTCAAGATACTAGCTTCCATGAGCAGTTCTTC	CASSQDTSFHEQFF
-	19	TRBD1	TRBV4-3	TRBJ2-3	TGCGCCAGCAGCCAAGTCTTCGCGAAACAGGGGGAGGGCACAGATACGCAGTATTTT	CASSQVFAKQGEGTDTQYF
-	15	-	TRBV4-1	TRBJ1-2	TGCGCCAGCAGCCAAGTGAGGGGGGGGAACTATGGCTACACCTTC	CASSQVRGGNYGYTF
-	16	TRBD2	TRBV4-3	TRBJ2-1	TGCGCCAGCAGCCAAGATTTTGCGGGGGGGCCGGATGAGCAGTTCTTC	CASSQDFAGGPDEQFF
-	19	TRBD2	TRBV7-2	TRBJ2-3	TGTGCCAGCAGCTTAGAGACTAGCGGGAGATTTTATAGCACAGATACGCAGTATTTT	CASSLETSGRFYSTDTQYF
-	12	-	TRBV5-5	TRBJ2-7	TGTGCCAGCAGCTTAATTACAGGGGAGCAGTACTTC	CASSLITGEQYF
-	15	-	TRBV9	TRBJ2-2	TGTGCCAGCACCACCCTTACAGGGAACACCGGGGAGCTGTTTTTT	CASTTLTGNTGELFF
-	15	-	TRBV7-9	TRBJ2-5	TGTGCCAGCAGCTTCCGGCAGAGGGCTCCGGAGACCCAGTACTTC	CASSFRQRAPETQYF
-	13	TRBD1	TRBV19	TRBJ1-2	TGTGCCACCGAACAGGGGTTTGGAAATGGCTACACCTTC	CATEQGFGNGYTF
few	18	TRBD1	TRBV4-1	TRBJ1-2	TGCGCCAGCAGCCAGTCCGGGACAGGAGGATCCATTAACTATGGCTACACCTTC	CASSQSGTGGSINYGYTF
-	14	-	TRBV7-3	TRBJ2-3	TGTGCCAGCGGGTGGGGGGGCAGCACAGATACGCAGTATTTT	CASGWGGSTDTQYF
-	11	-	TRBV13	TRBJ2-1	TGTGCCAGCAGCTTAGGGTGGAGGCAGTTCTTC	CASSLGWRQFF
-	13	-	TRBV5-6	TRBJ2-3	TGTGCCAGCAGCTTGGCCTCGTCAGATACGCAGTATTTT	CASSLASSDTQYF